This record covers a single T cell receptor beta chain. The length of the CDR3 is 17 residues. V was clipped by 5 bases and J by 4 bases; unmatched bases: 14. The V gene's germline CDR1 is MNHEY and CDR2 SMNVEV (reference sequence). This specimen comes from a study of control samples from healthy donors and cancer patients. The data were produced by immunoSEQ multiplex PCR, yet TCRdb's version contains in-frame clones alone and is incomplete. There are about 120,000 clones in the sample; roughly 90% occur only once, and about 40% lies in the top ten. The TCR comes from a man aged 45-60 years in good health. The chain has TRBV27 and TRBJ1-2, with 9 bases identical to TRBD1. The sample was blood. The CDR3 spells CASSLSSPGQGRYGYTF. In DNA, the CDR3 is TGTGCCAGCAGTCTCTCTTCCCCGGGACAGGGACGCTATGGCTACACCTTC.